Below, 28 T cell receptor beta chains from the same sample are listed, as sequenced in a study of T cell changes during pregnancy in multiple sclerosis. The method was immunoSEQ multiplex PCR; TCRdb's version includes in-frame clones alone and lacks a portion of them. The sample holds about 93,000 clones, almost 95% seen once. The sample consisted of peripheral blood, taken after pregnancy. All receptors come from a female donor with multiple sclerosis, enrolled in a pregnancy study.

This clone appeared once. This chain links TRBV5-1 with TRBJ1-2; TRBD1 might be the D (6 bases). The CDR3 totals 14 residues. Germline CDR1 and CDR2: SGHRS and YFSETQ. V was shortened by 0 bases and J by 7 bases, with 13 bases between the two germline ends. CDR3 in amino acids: CASSLEAQGFGYTF. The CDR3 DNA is TGCGCCAGCAGCTTGGAGGCACAGGGTTTTGGCTACACCTTC.

The CDR3: CASSQVGAGEQYF. In DNA form, the CDR3 reads TGTGCCAGCAGCCAAGTGGGGGCAGGGGAGCAGTACTTC. This rearrangement joins TRBV4-2 to TRBJ2-7; maybe TRBD1 (6 bases). The CDR3 length is 13 residues. V was trimmed by 1 base and J by 7 bases, leaving 11 bases between them. Germline values: CDR1 LGHNA, CDR2 YNFKEQ.

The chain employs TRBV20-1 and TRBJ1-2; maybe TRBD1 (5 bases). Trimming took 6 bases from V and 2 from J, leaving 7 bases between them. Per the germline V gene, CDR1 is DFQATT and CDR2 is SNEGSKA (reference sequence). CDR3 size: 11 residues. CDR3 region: CSAAGNYGYTF. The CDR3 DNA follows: TGCAGTGCAGCAGGGAACTATGGCTACACCTTC.

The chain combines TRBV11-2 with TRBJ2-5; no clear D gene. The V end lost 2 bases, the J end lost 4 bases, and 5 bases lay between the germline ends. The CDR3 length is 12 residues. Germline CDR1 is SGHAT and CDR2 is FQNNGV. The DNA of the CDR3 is TGTGCCAGCAGCTTATCTTTAGAGACCCAGTACTTC. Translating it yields CASSLSLETQYF. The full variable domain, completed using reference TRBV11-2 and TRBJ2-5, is EAGVAQSPRYKIIEKRQSVAFWCNPISGHATLYWYQQILGQGPKLLIQFQNNGVVDDSQLPKDRFSAERLKGVDSTLKIQPAKLEDSAVYLCASSLSLETQYFGPGTRLLVL.

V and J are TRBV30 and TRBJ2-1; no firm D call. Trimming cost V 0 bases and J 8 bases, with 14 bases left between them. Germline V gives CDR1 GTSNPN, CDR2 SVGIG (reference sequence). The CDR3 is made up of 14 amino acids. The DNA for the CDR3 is TGTGCCTGGAGTGTACTCGGTCTTGCCGATGAGCAGTTCTTC. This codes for CAWSVLGLADEQFF.

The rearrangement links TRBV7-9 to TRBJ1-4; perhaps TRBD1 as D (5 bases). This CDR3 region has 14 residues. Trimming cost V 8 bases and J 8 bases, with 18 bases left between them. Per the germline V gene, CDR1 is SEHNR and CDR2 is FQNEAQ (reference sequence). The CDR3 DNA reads TGTGCCAGCGTGACGACAGAAGAAGAGGAAAAACTGTTTTTT. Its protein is CASVTTEEEEKLFF.

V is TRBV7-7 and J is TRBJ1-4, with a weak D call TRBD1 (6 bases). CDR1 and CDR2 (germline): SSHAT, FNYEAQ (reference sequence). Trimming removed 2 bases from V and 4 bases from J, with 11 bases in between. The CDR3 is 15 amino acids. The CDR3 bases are TGTGCCAGCAGCTTATCGGACAGTCGTAATGAAAAACTGTTTTTT. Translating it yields CASSLSDSRNEKLFF.

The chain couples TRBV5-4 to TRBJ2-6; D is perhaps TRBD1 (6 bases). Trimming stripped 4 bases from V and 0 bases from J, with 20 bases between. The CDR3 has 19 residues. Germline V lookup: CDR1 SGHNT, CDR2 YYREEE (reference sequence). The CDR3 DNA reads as TGTGCCAGCAGCATCCGAGACAGGTTGCCACTCTCTGGGGCCAACGTCCTGACTTTC. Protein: CASSIRDRLPLSGANVLTF. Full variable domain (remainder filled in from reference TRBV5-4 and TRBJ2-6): ETGVTQSPTHLIKTRGQQVTLRCSSQSGHNTVSWYQQALGQGPQFIFQYYREEENGRGNFPPRFSGLQFPNYSSELNVNALELDDSALYLCASSIRDRLPLSGANVLTFGAGSRLTVL.

The CDR3 protein is CAWSVPLQRALVTEAFF. CDR3 sequence (DNA): TGTGCCTGGAGTGTACCCCTCCAGCGGGCTCTGGTCACTGAAGCTTTCTTT. This sequence joins TRBV30 and TRBJ1-1; D gene ambiguous. The CDR3 totals 17 residues. Looked up from germline, CDR1 is GTSNPN and CDR2 is SVGIG (reference sequence). Trimming cost V 0 bases and J 4 bases, with 21 bases left between them.

The CDR3: CASSRGNLKNSPLHF. In nucleotides, the CDR3 is TGTGCCAGCAGTAGAGGGAACCTAAAAAATTCACCCCTCCACTTT. The chain recombines TRBV9 with TRBJ1-6; D is undetermined. V lost 5 bases to trimming and J lost 7 bases, with 16 bases between them. Germline V lookup: CDR1 SGDLS, CDR2 YYNGEE. The CDR3 runs to 15 residues.

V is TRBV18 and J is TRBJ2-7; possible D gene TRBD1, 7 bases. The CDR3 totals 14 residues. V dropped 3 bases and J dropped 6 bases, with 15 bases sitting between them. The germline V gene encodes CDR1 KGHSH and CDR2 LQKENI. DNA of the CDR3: TGTGCCAGCTCACCGCGGGACAGATCTAGCGAGCAGTACTTC. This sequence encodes CASSPRDRSSEQYF.

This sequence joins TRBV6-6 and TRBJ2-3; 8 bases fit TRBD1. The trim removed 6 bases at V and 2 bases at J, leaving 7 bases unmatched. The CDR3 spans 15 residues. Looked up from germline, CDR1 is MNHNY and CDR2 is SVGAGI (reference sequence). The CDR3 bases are TGTGCCAGCAGGATCCAGGGGGCTAACACAGATACGCAGTATTTT. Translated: CASRIQGANTDTQYF.

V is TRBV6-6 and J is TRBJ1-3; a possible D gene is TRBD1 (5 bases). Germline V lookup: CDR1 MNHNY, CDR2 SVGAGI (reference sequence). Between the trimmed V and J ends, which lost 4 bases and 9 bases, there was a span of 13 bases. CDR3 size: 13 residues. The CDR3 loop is CASSLTASGTIYF. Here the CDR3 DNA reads TGTGCCAGCAGTTTGACAGCTTCCGGCACCATATATTTT.

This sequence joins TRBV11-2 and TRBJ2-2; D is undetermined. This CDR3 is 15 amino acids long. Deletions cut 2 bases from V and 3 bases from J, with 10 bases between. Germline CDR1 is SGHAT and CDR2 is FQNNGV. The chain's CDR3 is CASSLHYLYTGELFF. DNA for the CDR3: TGTGCCAGCAGCTTACACTACCTTTACACCGGGGAGCTGTTTTTT.

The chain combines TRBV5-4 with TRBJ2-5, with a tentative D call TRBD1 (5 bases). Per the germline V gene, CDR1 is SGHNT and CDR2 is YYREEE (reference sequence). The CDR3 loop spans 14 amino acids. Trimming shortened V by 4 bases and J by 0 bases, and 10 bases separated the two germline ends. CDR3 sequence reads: CASSRGRDQETQYF. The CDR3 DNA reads TGTGCCAGCAGCAGGGGAAGGGACCAAGAGACCCAGTACTTC.

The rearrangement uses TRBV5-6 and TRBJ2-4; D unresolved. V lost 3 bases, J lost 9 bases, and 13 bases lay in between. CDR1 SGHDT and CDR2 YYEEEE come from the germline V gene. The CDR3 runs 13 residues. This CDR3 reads CASSYAQVRIQYF. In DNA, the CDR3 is TGTGCCAGCAGCTATGCCCAGGTCCGCATTCAGTACTTC.

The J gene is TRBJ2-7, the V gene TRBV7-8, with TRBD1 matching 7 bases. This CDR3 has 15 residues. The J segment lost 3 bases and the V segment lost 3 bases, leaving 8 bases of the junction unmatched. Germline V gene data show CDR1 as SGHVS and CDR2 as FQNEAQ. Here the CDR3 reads CASSLHRGLLYEQYF. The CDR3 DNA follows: TGTGCCAGCAGCTTGCACAGGGGTCTCCTCTACGAGCAGTACTTC. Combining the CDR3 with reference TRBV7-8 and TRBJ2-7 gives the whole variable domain GAGVSQSPRYKVAKRGQDVALRCDPISGHVSLFWYQQALGQGPEFLTYFQNEAQLDKSGLPSDRFFAERPEGSVSTLKIQRTQQEDSAVYLCASSLHRGLLYEQYFGPGTRLTVT.

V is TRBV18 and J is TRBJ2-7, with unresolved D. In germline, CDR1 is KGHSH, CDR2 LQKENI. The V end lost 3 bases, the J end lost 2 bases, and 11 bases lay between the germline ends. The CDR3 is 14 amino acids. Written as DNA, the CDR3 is TGTGCCAGCTCACCGGAATCTAGTCCCTACGAGCAGTACTTC. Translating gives CASSPESSPYEQYF. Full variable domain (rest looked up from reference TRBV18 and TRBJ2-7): NAGVMQNPRHLVRRRGQEARLRCSPMKGHSHVYWYRQLPEEGLKFMVYLQKENIIDESGMPKERFSAEFPKEGPSILRIQQVVRGDSAAYFCASSPESSPYEQYFGPGTRLTVT.

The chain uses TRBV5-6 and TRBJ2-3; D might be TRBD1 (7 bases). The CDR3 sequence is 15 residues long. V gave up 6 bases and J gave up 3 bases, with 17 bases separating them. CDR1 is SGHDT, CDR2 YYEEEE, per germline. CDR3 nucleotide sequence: TGTGCCAGCACCCCCGTCAGGGGGGCGACAGATACGCAGTATTTT. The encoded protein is CASTPVRGATDTQYF.

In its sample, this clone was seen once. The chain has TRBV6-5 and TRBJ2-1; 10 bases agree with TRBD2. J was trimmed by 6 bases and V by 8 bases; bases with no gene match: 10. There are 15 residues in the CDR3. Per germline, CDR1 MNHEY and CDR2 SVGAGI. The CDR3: CASGRGLASVNEQFF. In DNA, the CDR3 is TGTGCCAGCGGGCGGGGACTAGCGTCGGTCAATGAGCAGTTCTTC.

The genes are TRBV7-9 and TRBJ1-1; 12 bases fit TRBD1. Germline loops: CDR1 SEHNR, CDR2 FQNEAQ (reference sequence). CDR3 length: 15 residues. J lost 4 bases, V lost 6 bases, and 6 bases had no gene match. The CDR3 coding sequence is TGTGCCAGCAGGCGGGGGACAGGGGGCACCACTGAAGCTTTCTTT. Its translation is CASRRGTGGTTEAFF.

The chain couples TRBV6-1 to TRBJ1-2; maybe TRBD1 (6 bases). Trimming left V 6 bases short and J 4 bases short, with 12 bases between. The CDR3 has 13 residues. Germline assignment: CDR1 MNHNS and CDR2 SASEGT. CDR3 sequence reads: CASRAGELYGYTF. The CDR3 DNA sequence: TGTGCCAGCAGAGCAGGGGAACTCTATGGCTACACCTTC.

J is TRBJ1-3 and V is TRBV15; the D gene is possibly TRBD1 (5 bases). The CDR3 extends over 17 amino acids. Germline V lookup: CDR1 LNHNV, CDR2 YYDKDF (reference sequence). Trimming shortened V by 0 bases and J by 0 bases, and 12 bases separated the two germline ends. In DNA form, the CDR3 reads TGTGCCACCAGCAGAGATCCAGGGCCCGGCTCTGGAAACACCATATATTTT. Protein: CATSRDPGPGSGNTIYF.

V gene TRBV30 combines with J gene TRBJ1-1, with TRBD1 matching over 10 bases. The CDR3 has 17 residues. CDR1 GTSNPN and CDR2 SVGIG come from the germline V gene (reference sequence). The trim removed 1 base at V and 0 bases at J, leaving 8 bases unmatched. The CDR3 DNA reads TGTGCCTGGAGTGACAGACAGGGGGCGGATATGAACACTGAAGCTTTCTTT. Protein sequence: CAWSDRQGADMNTEAFF.

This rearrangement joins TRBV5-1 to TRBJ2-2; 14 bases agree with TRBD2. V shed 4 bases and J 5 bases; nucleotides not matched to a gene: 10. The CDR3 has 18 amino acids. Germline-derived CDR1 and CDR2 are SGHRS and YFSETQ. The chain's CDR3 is CASSAPGLAGVGTGELFF. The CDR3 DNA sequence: TGCGCCAGCAGCGCGCCGGGACTAGCGGGAGTTGGGACCGGGGAGCTGTTTTTT.

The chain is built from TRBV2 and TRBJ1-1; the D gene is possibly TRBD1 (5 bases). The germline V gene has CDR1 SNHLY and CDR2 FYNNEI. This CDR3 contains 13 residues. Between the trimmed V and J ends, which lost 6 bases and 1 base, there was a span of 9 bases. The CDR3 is CASRLTGNTEAFF. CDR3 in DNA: TGTGCCAGCAGGCTTACAGGGAACACTGAAGCTTTCTTT.

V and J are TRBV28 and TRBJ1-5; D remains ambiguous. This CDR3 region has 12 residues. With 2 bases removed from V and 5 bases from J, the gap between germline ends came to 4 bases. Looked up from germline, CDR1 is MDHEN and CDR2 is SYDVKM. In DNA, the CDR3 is TGTGCCAGCAGTTTAGGGCATCAGCCCCAGCATTTT. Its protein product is CASSLGHQPQHF.

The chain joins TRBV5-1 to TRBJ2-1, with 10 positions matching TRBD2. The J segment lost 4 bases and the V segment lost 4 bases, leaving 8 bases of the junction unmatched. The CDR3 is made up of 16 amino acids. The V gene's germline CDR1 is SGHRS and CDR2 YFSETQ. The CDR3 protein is CASSPQGLAAYNEQFF. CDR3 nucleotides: TGCGCCAGCAGCCCGCAAGGACTAGCGGCTTACAATGAGCAGTTCTTC.